The T cell receptor (beta chain) described here comes from a study of blood T cells in healthy people across ages. Study-wide results and caveats: The long-lived group displayed more naive CD4+ cells, plus higher diversity, than the aged donors did.

PCR was performed a second time for roughly 7 to 12 cycles using a sample-barcoded 5' primer and a J-beta primer mix. The study obtained at least 3 million CDR3-containing paired-end reads from every sample. TCRdb redid the calling of the 5' RACE reads with MiXCR, one entry per CDR3 protein. This table holds some 640,000 distinct CDR3 sequences, about half found once. On this clonotype: Its antigen remains unknown.

This CDR3 has 16 residues. Germline CDR1 is MNHEY and CDR2 is SVGEGT. V was clipped by 5 bases and J by 7 bases; unmatched bases: 13. The receptor was derived from a woman in her sixties or seventies in good health. Sequencing was carried out using blood. The rearrangement links TRBV6-2 or TRBV6-3 to TRBJ2-7; 11 bases map to TRBD2. The CDR3 reads CASSDNLAGGYNEQYF. Here the CDR3 DNA reads TGTGCCAGCAGTGACAATCTAGCGGGAGGCTACAATGAGCAGTACTTC.